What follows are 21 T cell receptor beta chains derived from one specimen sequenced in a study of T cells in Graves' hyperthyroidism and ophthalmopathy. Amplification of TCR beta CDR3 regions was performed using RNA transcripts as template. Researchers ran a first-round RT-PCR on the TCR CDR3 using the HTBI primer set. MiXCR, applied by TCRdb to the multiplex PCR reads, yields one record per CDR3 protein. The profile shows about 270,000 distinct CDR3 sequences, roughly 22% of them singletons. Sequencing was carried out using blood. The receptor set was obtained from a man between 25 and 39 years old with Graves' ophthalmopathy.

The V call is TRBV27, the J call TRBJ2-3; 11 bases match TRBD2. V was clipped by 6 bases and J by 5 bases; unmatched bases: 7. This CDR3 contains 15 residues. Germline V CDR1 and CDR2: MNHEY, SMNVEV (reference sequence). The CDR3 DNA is TGTGCCAGCAGCGGGATTAGCGGGGGGGGAGATACGCAGTATTTT. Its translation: CASSGISGGGDTQYF.

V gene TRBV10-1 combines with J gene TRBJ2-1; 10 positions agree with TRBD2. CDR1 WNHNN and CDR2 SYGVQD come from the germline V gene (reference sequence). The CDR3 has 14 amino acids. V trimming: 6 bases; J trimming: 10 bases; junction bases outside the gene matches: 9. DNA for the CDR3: TGCGCCAGCAGCGGAAGCGGGAGGGTAGGAGAGCAGTTCTTC. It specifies CASSGSGRVGEQFF.

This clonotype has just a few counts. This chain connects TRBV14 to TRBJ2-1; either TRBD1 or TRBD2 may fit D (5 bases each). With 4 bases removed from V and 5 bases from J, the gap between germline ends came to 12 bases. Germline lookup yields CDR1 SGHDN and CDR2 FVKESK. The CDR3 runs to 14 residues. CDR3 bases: TGTGCCAGCAGCCCCTGGGTGGGGGACAATGAGCAGTTCTTC. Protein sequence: CASSPWVGDNEQFF.

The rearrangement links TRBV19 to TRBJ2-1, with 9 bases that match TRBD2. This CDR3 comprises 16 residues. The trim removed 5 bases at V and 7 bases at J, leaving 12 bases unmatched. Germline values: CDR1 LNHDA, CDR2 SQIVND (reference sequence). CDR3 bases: TGTGCCAGTAGTTGGCTGGCGGGAGGGCCGTGGAATGAGCAGTTCTTC. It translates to CASSWLAGGPWNEQFF.

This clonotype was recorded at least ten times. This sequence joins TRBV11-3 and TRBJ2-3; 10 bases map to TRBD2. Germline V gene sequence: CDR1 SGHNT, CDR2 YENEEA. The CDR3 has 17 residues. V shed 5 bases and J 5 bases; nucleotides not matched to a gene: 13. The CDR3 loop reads CASSLLAGVTRVDTQYF. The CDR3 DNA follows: TGTGCCAGCAGCCTCCTAGCGGGAGTGACTCGTGTAGATACGCAGTATTTT.

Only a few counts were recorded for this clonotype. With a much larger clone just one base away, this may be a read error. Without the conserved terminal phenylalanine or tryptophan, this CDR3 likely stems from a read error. The CDR3 protein is CASRGDREGETQYL. As DNA, the CDR3 is TGTGCCAGCAGAGGGGACAGGGAGGGAGAGACCCAGTACCTC. The chain carries TRBV12-3 or TRBV12-4 and TRBJ2-5, with TRBD1 identical over 9 bases. J lost 4 bases, V lost 6 bases, and 6 bases had no gene match. The length of the CDR3 is 14 residues.

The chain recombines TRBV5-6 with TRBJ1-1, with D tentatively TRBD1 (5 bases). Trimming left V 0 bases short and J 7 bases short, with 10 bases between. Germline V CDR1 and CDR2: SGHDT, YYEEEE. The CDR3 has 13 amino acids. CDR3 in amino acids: CASSLAGALEAFF. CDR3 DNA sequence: TGTGCCAGCAGCTTGGCCGGGGCACTTGAAGCTTTCTTT.

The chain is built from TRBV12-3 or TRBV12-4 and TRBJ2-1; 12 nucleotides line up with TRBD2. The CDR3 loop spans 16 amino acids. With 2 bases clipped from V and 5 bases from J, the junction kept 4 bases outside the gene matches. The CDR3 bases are TGTGCCAGCAGTTTACCGACTAGCGGGAGCCACAATGAGCAGTTCTTC. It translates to CASSLPTSGSHNEQFF.

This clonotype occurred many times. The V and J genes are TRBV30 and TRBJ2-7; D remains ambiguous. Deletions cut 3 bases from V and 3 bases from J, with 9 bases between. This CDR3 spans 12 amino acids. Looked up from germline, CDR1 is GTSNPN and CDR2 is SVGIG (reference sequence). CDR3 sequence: CAWSILNYEQYF. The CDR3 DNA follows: TGTGCCTGGAGCATCCTAAACTACGAGCAGTACTTC.

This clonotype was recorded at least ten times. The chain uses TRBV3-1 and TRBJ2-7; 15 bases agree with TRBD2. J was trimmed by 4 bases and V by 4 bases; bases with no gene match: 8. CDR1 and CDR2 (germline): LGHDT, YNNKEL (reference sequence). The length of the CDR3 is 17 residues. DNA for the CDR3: TGTGCCAGCAGCCGCGGACTAGCGGGAGGGGCCCGGTACGAGCAGTACTTC. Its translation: CASSRGLAGGARYEQYF.

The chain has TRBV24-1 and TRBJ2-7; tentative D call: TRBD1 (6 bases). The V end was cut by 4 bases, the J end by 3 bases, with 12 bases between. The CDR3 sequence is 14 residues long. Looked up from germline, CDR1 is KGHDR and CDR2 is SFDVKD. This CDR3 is CATSETGLLYEQYF. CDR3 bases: TGTGCCACCAGTGAGACAGGATTACTCTACGAGCAGTACTTC.

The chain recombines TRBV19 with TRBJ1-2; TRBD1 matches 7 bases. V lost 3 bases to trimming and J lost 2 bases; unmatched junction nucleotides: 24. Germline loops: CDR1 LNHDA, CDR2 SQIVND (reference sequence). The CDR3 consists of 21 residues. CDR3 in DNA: TGTGCCAGTAGTATCAAGGTTTTAGGGGGCTCAACTTCCCAACCAAACTATGGCTACACCTTC. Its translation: CASSIKVLGGSTSQPNYGYTF.

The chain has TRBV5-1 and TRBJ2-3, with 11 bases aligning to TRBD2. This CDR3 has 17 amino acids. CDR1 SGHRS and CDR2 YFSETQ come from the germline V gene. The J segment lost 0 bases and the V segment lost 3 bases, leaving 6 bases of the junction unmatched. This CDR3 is CASSSARTSGSTDTQYF. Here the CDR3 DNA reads TGCGCCAGCAGCTCCGCCCGGACTAGCGGGAGCACAGATACGCAGTATTTT.

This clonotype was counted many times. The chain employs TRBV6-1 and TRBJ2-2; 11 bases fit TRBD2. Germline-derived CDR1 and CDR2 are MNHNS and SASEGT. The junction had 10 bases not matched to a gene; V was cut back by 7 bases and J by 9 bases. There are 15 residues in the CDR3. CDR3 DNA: TGTGCCAGCACCGCGACTAGCGGGAAAAAACGGGAGCTGTTTTTT. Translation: CASTATSGKKRELFF.

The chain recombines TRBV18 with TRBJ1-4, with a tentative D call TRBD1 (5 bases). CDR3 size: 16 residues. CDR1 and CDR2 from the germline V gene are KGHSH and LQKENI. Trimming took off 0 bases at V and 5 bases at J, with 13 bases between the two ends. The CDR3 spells CASSPPEVGRNEKLFF. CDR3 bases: TGTGCCAGCTCACCACCCGAGGTGGGGCGGAATGAAAAACTGTTTTTT.

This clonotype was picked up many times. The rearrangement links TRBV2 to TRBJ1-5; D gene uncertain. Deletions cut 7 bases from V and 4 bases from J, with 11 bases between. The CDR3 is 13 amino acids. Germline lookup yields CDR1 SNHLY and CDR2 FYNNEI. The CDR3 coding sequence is TGTGCCAGCACTAACAGAAATAATCAGCCCCAGCATTTT. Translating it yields CASTNRNNQPQHF.

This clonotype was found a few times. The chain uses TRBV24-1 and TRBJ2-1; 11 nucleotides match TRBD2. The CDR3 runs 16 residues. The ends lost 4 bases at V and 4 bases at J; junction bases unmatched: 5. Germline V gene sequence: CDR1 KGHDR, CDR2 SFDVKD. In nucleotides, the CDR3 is TGTGCCACCAGTGACCCTAGCGGGAGGATTTACAATGAGCAGTTCTTC. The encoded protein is CATSDPSGRIYNEQFF.

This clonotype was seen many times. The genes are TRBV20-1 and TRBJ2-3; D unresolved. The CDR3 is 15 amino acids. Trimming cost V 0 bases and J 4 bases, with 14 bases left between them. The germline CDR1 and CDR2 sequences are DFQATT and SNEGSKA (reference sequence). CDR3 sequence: CSARDLGLVADTQYF. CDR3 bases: TGCAGTGCTAGAGATTTGGGCCTTGTCGCAGATACGCAGTATTTT.

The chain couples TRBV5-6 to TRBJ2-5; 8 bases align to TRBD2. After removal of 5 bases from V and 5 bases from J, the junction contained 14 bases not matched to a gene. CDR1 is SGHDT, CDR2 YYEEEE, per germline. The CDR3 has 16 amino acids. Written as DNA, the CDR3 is TGTGCCAGCAGGATCGGGCGGGAGGTCGTAGGGGAGACCCAGTACTTC. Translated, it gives CASRIGREVVGETQYF.

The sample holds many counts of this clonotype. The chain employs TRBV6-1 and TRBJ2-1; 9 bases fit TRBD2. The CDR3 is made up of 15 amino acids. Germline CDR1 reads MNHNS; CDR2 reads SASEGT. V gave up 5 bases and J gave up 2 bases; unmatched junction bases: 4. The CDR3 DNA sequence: TGTGCCAGCAGTTTCCTAGCGGGACCCTACAATGAGCAGTTCTTC. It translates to CASSFLAGPYNEQFF.

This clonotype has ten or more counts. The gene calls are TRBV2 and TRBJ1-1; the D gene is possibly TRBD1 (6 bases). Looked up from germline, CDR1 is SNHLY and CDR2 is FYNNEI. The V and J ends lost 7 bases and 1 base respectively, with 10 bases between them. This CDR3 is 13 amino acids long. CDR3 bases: TGTGCCAGCAATCTGGACAGGAACACTGAAGCTTTCTTT. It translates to CASNLDRNTEAFF.